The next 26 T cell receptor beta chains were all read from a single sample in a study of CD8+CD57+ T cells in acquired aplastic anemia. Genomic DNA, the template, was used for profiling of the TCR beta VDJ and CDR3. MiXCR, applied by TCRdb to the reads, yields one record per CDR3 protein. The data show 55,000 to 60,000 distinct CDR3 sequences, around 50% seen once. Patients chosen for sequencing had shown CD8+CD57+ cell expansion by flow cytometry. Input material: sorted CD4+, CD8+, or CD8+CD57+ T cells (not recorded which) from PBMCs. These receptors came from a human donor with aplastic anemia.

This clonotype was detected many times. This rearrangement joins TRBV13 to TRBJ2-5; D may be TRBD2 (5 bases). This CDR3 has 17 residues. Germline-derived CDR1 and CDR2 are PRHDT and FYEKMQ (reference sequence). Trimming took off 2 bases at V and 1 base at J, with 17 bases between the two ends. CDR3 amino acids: CASSLKSAEALQETQYF. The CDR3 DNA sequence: TGTGCCAGCAGCTTAAAGTCAGCGGAGGCACTCCAAGAGACCCAGTACTTC. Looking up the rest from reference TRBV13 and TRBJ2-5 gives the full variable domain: AAGVIQSPRHLIKEKRETATLKCYPIPRHDTVYWYQQGPGQDPQFLISFYEKMQSDKGSIPDRFSAQQFSDYHSELNMSSLELGDSALYFCASSLKSAEALQETQYFGPGTRLLVL.

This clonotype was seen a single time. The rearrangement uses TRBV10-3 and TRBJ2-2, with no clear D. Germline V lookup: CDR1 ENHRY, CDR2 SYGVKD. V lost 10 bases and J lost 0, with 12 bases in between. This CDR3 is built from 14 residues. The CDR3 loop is CANGRDSNTGELFF. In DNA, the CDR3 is TGTGCCAATGGACGAGATTCGAACACCGGGGAGCTGTTTTTT.

CDR3 nucleotide sequence: TGTGCCAGCAGCTCCTCTGAGGTCTCCTATAATTCACCCCTCCACTTT. The encoded protein is CASSSSEVSYNSPLHF. V gene TRBV11-2 combines with J gene TRBJ1-6, with unresolved D. CDR1 and CDR2 (germline): SGHAT, FQNNGV. The CDR3 is made up of 16 amino acids. Trimming cost V 4 bases and J 0 bases, with 10 bases left between them.

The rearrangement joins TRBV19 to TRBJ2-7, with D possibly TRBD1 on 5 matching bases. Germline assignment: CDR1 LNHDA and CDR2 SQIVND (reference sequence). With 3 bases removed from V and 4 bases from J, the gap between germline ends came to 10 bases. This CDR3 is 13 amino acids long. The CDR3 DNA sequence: TGTGCCAGTAGTATCAGGGCCGAATACGAGCAGTACTTC. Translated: CASSIRAEYEQYF. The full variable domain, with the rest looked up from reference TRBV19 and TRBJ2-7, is DGGITQSPKYLFRKEGQNVTLSCEQNLNHDAMYWYRQDPGQGLRLIYYSQIVNDFQKGDIAEGYSVSREKKESFPLTVTSAQKNPTAFYLCASSIRAEYEQYFGPGTRLTVT.

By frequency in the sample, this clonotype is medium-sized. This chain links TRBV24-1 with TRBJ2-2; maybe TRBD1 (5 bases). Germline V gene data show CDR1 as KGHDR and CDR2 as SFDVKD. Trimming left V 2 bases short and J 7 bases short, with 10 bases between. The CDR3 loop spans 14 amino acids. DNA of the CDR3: TGTGCCACCAGTGATTCACAGGTTAACGGGGAGCTGTTTTTT. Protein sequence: CATSDSQVNGELFF.

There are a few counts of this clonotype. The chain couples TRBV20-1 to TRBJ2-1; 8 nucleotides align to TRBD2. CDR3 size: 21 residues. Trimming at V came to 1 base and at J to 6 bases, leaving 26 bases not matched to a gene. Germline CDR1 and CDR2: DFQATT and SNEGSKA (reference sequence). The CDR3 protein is CSARVPSSDGREGWVTNEQFF. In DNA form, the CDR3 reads TGCAGTGCTAGAGTCCCCTCGTCGGACGGGAGGGAAGGATGGGTAACCAATGAGCAGTTCTTC.

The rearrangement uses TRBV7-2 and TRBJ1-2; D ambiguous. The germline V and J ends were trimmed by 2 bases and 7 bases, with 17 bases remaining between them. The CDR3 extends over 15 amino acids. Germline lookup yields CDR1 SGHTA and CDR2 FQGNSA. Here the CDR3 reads CASSLTPFPKGGYTF. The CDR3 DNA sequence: TGTGCCAGCAGCTTAACTCCTTTCCCCAAAGGTGGCTACACCTTC.

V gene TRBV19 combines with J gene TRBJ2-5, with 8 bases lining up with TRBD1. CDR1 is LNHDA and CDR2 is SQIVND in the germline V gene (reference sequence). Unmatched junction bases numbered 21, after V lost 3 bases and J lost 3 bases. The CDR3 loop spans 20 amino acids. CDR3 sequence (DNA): TGTGCCAGTAGTATGCCCTCCTCTAGCCTGGGACAGGCCGGAAAAGAGACCCAGTACTTC. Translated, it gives CASSMPSSSLGQAGKETQYF.

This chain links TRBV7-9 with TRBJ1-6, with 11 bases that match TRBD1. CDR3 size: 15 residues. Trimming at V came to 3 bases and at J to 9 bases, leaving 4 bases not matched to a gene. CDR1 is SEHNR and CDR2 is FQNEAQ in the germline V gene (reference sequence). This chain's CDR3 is CASSLPGQGASPLHF. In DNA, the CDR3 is TGTGCCAGCAGCTTGCCTGGACAGGGGGCTTCACCCCTCCACTTT. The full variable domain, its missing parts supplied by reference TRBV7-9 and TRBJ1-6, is DTGVSQNPRHKITKRGQNVTFRCDPISEHNRLYWYRQTLGQGPEFLTYFQNEAQLEKSRLLSDRFSAERPKGSFSTLEIQRTEQGDSAMYLCASSLPGQGASPLHFGNGTRLTVT.

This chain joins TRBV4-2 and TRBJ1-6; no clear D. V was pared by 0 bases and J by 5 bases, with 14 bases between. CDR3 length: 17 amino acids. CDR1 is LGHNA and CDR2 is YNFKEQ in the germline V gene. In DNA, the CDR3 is TGTGCCAGCAGCCAAGATTTTCACACAGACGATAATTCACCCCTCCACTTT. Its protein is CASSQDFHTDDNSPLHF.

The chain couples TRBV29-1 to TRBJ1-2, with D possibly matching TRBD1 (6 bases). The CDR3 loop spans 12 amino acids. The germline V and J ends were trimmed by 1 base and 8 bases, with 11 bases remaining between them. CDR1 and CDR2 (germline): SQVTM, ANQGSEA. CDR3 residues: CSVEGDTSGYTF. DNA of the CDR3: TGCAGCGTTGAAGGGGACACGAGCGGCTACACCTTC. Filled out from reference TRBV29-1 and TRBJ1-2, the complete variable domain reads SAVISQKPSRDICQRGTSLTIQCQVDSQVTMMFWYRQQPGQSLTLIATANQGSEATYESGFVIDKFPISRPNLTFSTLTVSNMSPEDSSIYLCSVEGDTSGYTFGSGTRLTVV.

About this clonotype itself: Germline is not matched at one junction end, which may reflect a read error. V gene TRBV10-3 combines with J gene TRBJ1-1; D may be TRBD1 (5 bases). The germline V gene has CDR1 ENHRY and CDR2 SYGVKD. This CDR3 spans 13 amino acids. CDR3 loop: CASSEKRGLEAFF. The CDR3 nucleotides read TGTGCCAGCAGTGAAAAGAGGGGTCTTGAAGCTTTCTTT.

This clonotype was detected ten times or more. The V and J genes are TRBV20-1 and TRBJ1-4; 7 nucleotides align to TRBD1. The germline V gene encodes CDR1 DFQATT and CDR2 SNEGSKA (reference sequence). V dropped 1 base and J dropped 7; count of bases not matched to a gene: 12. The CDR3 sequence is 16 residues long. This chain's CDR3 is CSARGNWDSEREKLFF. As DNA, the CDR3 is TGCAGTGCTAGAGGGAATTGGGACAGCGAACGTGAAAAACTGTTTTTT.

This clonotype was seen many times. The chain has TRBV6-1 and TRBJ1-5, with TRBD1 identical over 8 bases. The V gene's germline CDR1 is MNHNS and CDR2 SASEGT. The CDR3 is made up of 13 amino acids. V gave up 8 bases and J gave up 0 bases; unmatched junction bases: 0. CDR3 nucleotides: TGTGCCAGCGGACAGGGTAGCAATCAGCCCCAGCATTTT. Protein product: CASGQGSNQPQHF.

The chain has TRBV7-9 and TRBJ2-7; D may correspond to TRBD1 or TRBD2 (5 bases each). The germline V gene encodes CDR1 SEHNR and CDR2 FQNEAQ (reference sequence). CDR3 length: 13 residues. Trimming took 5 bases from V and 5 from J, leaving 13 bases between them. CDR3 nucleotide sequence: TGTGCCAGCAGCCCTTGGGGGAGCCACGAGCAGTACTTC. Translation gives CASSPWGSHEQYF.

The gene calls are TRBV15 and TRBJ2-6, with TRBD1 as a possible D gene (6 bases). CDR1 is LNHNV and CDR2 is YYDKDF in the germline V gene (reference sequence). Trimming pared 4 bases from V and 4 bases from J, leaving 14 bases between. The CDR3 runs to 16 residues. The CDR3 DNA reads TGTGCCACCAGCACTGGGACAAGTTCCGGGGCCAACGTCCTGACTTTC. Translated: CATSTGTSSGANVLTF.

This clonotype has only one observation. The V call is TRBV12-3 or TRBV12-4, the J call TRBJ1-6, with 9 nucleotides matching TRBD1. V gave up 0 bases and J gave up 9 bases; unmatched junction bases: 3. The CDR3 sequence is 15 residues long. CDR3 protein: CASSLAGTGLSPLHF. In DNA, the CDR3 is TGTGCCAGCAGTTTAGCCGGGACAGGGCTTTCACCCCTCCACTTT.

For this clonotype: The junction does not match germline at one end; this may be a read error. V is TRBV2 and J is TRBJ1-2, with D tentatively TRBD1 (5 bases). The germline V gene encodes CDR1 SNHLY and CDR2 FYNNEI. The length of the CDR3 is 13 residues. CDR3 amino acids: CASIVGEDSGHTF. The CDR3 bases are TGTGCCAGCATCGTAGGGGAGGACTCTGGCCACACCTTC.

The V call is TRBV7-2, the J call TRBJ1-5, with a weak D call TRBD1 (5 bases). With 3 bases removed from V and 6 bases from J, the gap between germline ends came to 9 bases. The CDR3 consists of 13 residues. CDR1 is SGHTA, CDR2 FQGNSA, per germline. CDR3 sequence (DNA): TGTGCCAGCAGCTTCAGGGATGGTCAGCCCCAGCATTTT. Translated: CASSFRDGQPQHF.

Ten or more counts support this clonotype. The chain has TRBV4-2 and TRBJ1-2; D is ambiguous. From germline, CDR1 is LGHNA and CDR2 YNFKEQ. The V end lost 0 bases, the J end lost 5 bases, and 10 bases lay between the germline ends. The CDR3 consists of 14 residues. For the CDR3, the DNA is TGTGCCAGCAGCCAAGATGTTGGTGAATATGGCTACACCTTC. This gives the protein CASSQDVGEYGYTF.

Here the CDR3 reads CSGGQGNTIYF. As DNA, the CDR3 is TGCAGCGGAGGACAGGGAAACACCATATATTTT. The rearrangement links TRBV29-1 to TRBJ1-3; the D gene is possibly TRBD1 (6 bases). The CDR3 runs 11 residues. Germline CDR1 and CDR2: SQVTM and ANQGSEA. Deletions cut 7 bases from V and 4 bases from J, with 8 bases between.

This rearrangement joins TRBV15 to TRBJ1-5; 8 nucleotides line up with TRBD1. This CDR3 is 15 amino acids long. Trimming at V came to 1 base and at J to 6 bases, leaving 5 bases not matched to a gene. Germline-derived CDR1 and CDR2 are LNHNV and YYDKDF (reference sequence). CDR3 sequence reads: CATSRAPGGSQPQHF. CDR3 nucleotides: TGTGCCACCAGCAGAGCCCCAGGGGGCAGTCAGCCCCAGCATTTT.

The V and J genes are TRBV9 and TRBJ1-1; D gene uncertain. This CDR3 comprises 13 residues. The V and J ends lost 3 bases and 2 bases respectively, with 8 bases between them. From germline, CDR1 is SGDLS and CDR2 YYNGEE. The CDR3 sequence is CASSAQYNTEAFF. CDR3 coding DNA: TGTGCCAGCAGCGCACAGTACAACACTGAAGCTTTCTTT.

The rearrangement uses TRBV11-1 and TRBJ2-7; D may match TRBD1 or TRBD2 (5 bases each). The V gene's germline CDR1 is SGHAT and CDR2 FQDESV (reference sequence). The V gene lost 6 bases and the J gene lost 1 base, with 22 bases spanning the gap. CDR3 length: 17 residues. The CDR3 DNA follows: TGTGCCAGCAGTAGCACCTTCCGGGACCGGGGATCCTACGAGCAGTACTTC. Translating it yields CASSSTFRDRGSYEQYF.

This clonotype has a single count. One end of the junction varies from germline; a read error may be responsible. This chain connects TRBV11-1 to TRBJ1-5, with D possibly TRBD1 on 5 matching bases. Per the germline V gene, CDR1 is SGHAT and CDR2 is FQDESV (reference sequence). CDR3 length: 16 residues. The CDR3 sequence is CATSRGPGKGDQPQHF. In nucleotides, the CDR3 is TGTGCCACCAGCAGAGGTCCGGGAAAAGGGGATCAGCCCCAGCATTTT.

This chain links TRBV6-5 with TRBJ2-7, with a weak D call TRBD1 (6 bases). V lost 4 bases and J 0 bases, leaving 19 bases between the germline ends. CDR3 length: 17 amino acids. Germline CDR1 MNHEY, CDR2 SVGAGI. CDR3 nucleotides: TGTGCCAGCAGTTCCAGGGCGTGGGACAAGAGCTCCTACGAGCAGTACTTC. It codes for CASSSRAWDKSSYEQYF.